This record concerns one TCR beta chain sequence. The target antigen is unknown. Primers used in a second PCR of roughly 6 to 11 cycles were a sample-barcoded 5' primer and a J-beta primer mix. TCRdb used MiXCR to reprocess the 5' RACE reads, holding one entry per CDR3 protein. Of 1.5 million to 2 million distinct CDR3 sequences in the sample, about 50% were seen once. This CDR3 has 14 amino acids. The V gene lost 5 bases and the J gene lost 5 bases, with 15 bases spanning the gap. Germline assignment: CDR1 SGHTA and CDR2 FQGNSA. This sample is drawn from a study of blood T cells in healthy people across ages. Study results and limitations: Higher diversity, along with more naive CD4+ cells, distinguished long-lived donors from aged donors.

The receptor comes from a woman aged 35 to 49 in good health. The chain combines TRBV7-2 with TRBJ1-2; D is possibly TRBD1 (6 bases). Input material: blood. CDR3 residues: CASSPQGQVYGYTF. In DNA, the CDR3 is TGTGCCAGCAGCCCTCAGGGGCAAGTATATGGCTACACCTTC.